This T cell receptor (beta chain) was retrieved from a study of blood T cells in healthy people across ages. At the level of the study: The template switching approach captured approximately one barcoded beta molecule for every two T cells. Whole-study findings and limits: Correlation between TCR beta diversity and naive T cell percentage was strong.

This clonotype was seen many times. Its antigen remains unidentified. The authors ran a second PCR of roughly 7 to 11 cycles using a sample-barcoded 5' primer and a J-beta primer mix. A template-switch adaptor with 12 random nucleotides tagged each cDNA molecule. TCRdb re-analysed the 5' RACE reads in MiXCR, keeping a single row per CDR3 protein. The sample yields around 1.5 million distinct CDR3 sequences, 40% to 50% seen once. The CDR3 totals 13 residues. Trimming took off 2 bases at V and 11 bases at J, with 16 bases between the two ends. Germline CDR1 and CDR2: SGHRS and YFSETQ. Sequenced sample: blood. V usage is TRBV5-1 and J usage is TRBJ1-1; D perhaps matches TRBD1 (5 bases). The source is a woman between 18 and 29 years old in good health. The CDR3 spells CASSFRDSERAFF. In nucleotides, the CDR3 is TGCGCCAGCAGCTTCCGGGACTCGGAGCGGGCTTTCTTT.